These 25 T cell receptor beta chains originate from one sample sequenced in a study of blood T cell repertoires in COVID-19 (TCRdb year 2020). Library creation used the immunoSEQ multiplex PCR assay. Held by TCRdb, this immuneACCESS table contains in-frame sequences only and omits some clones. Under half of the omission traces to an unresolved V gene where checked; the cause of the rest is unknown. The sample includes some 74,000 clones, with roughly 87% observed a single time. About 7% of the sample lies in the top ten. Sequencing input: peripheral blood. Receptors originate from a man between 45 and 60 years old with active COVID-19.

CDR3 DNA sequence: TGTGCCAGCAGCTTTCAGGAGAACACTGAAGCTTTCTTT. It is translated as CASSFQENTEAFF. The chain carries TRBV7-2 and TRBJ1-1; D remains unclear. Germline-derived CDR1 and CDR2 are SGHTA and FQGNSA. V lost 3 bases to trimming and J lost 1 base, with 6 bases between them. The CDR3 runs to 13 residues.

The chain has TRBV19 and TRBJ1-2; TRBD1 is a possible D gene (5 bases). The germline V gene has CDR1 LNHDA and CDR2 SQIVND (reference sequence). V was cut by 5 bases and J by 4 bases, with 17 bases left in between. CDR3 length: 15 amino acids. CDR3 nucleotide sequence: TGTGCCAGTAGTCCGGGAGGGGATTTGGGCTATGGCTACACCTTC. Its translation is CASSPGGDLGYGYTF. Using reference TRBV19 and TRBJ1-2 for the parts outside the CDR3, the full variable domain is DGGITQSPKYLFRKEGQNVTLSCEQNLNHDAMYWYRQDPGQGLRLIYYSQIVNDFQKGDIAEGYSVSREKKESFPLTVTSAQKNPTAFYLCASSPGGDLGYGYTFGSGTRLTVV.

This chain links TRBV12-2 with TRBJ1-6; the table assigns TRBD1, which was not confirmed against the DNA. TRBV12-2 is an annotated pseudogene. CDR3 length equals 17 residues. CDR3 DNA sequence: TGTGCAAGTCGCCACGAGGGACAGGCTTTAGGGGGGTCACCCCTCCACTTT. Residues: CASRHEGQALGGSPLHF.

This rearrangement joins TRBV28 to TRBJ2-3; 8 bases align to TRBD1. Germline V CDR1 and CDR2: MDHEN, SYDVKM. CDR3 length: 17 residues. With V trimmed by 4 bases and J by 6 bases, 15 bases remained unmatched. The CDR3, as DNA: TGTGCCAGCAGTTCCGGACAGGGTCGTCGTAGGCCCGATACGCAGTATTTT. This translates into CASSSGQGRRRPDTQYF.

This chain connects TRBV29-1 to TRBJ1-2, with 8 positions matching TRBD1. The ends lost 3 bases at V and 8 bases at J; junction bases unmatched: 11. CDR1 and CDR2 (germline): SQVTM, ANQGSEA. This CDR3 spans 14 amino acids. This CDR3 is CSVETTQGAGGYTF. The CDR3 bases are TGCAGCGTTGAGACGACCCAGGGGGCGGGAGGCTACACCTTC.

This chain uses TRBV11-3 with TRBJ2-3; TRBD1 matches at 7 bases. The CDR3 spans 18 residues. The trim removed 4 bases at V and 4 bases at J, leaving 17 bases unmatched. CDR1 SGHNT and CDR2 YENEEA come from the germline V gene. CDR3 region: CASSSIDRDGGGSDTQYF. Written as DNA, the CDR3 is TGTGCCAGCAGCTCCATTGACAGGGATGGAGGTGGTTCAGATACGCAGTATTTT.

The rearrangement joins TRBV7-2 to TRBJ1-6; TRBD1 agrees at 7 bases. Trimming cost V 8 bases and J 4 bases; bases outside gene matches: 8. Germline CDR1 is SGHTA and CDR2 is FQGNSA. The CDR3 covers 15 residues. This CDR3 reads CASGLRTGYNSPLHF. The CDR3 DNA follows: TGTGCCAGCGGCCTAAGGACAGGTTATAATTCACCCCTCCACTTT.

This chain uses TRBV27 with TRBJ1-1, with a possible D match to TRBD1 (5 bases). The CDR3 spans 13 residues. Germline lookup yields CDR1 MNHEY and CDR2 SMNVEV (reference sequence). V gave up 7 bases and J gave up 5 bases, with 14 bases separating them. CDR3 region: CASKGPGVTEAFF. The CDR3 DNA reads TGTGCCAGCAAAGGGCCGGGGGTTACTGAAGCTTTCTTT.

The V gene is TRBV19, the J gene TRBJ1-5, with unresolved D. Germline-derived CDR1 and CDR2 are LNHDA and SQIVND (reference sequence). There are 13 residues in the CDR3. V gave up 1 base and J gave up 4 bases, with 5 bases separating them. CDR3 nucleotides: TGTGCCAGTAGTATAGCGGGGAATCAGCCCCAGCATTTT. Amino acids: CASSIAGNQPQHF.

J is TRBJ2-5 and V is TRBV27; no clear D gene. The CDR3 totals 11 residues. Germline CDR1 and CDR2: MNHEY and SMNVEV (reference sequence). Trimming took off 4 bases at V and 2 bases at J, with 2 bases between the two ends. The CDR3 reads CASSSQETQYF. DNA of the CDR3: TGTGCCAGCAGTTCTCAAGAGACCCAGTACTTC.

V usage is TRBV24-1 and J usage is TRBJ1-5, with TRBD1 matching 9 bases. CDR1 and CDR2 (germline): KGHDR, SFDVKD. The CDR3 length is 15 residues. V trimming: 3 bases; J trimming: 8 bases; junction bases outside the gene matches: 7. The CDR3 region is CATSDPTGGSEPQHF. CDR3 in DNA: TGTGCCACCAGTGATCCCACAGGGGGCAGTGAGCCCCAGCATTTT.

The chain has TRBV4-3 and TRBJ2-7, with 7 bases identical to TRBD1. Germline V gene sequence: CDR1 LGHNA, CDR2 YSLEER. This CDR3 is 13 amino acids long. V lost 9 bases and J lost 7; bases outside the gene matches: 12. Written as DNA, the CDR3 is TGCGCCAGTGGGTGGGGAAGGGGGCTAGAGCAGTACTTC. Protein: CASGWGRGLEQYF.

The J gene is TRBJ1-1, the V gene TRBV11-2; TRBD1 might be the D (6 bases). V was clipped by 5 bases and J by 2 bases, with 12 bases between them. Germline loops: CDR1 SGHAT, CDR2 FQNNGV. The CDR3 runs to 14 residues. This chain's CDR3 is CASSGNRANTEAFF. The CDR3 nucleotides are TGTGCCAGCAGCGGCAACAGGGCCAACACTGAAGCTTTCTTT. Supplemented by reference TRBV11-2 and TRBJ1-1, the full variable domain reads EAGVAQSPRYKIIEKRQSVAFWCNPISGHATLYWYQQILGQGPKLLIQFQNNGVVDDSQLPKDRFSAERLKGVDSTLKIQPAKLEDSAVYLCASSGNRANTEAFFGQGTRLTVV.

V gene TRBV15 combines with J gene TRBJ1-5; maybe TRBD1 (6 bases). V dropped 1 base and J dropped 4 bases, with 11 bases sitting between them. This CDR3 is 15 amino acids long. Germline V CDR1 and CDR2: LNHNV, YYDKDF (reference sequence). This CDR3 is CATSRAGGRNQPQHF. The CDR3 DNA reads TGTGCCACCAGCAGAGCGGGGGGCCGGAATCAGCCCCAGCATTTT.

This clone appeared a few times. V usage is TRBV5-5 and J usage is TRBJ1-3, with 10 nucleotides matching TRBD1. V trimming: 4 bases; J trimming: 4 bases; junction bases outside the gene matches: 5. This CDR3 comprises 15 residues. Germline CDR1 is SGHKS and CDR2 is YYEKEE (reference sequence). CDR3 amino acids: CASSQDRGYGNTIYF. The CDR3 DNA is TGTGCCAGCAGCCAGGACAGGGGGTACGGAAACACCATATATTTT.

The J gene is TRBJ1-6, the V gene TRBV6-5; 9 bases are a match to TRBD1. This CDR3 comprises 15 residues. Germline V gene data show CDR1 as MNHEY and CDR2 as SVGAGI. V was clipped by 2 bases and J by 7 bases; unmatched bases: 3. CDR3 amino acids: CASSYADRGNSPLHF. CDR3 coding DNA: TGTGCCAGCAGTTACGCGGACAGGGGAAATTCACCCCTCCACTTT.

V usage is TRBV27 and J usage is TRBJ2-7; 7 bases fit TRBD1. CDR3 length equals 14 residues. The germline gives CDR1 MNHEY, CDR2 SMNVEV (reference sequence). V lost 5 bases to trimming and J lost 5 bases; unmatched junction nucleotides: 9. DNA of the CDR3: TGTGCCAGCAGTACACGCGACAGGGTTCACGAGCAGTACTTC. It translates to CASSTRDRVHEQYF.

This chain joins TRBV7-3 and TRBJ1-1; weak D call: TRBD1 (5 bases). Germline CDR1 SGHTA, CDR2 FQGTGA. V was shortened by 5 bases and J by 2 bases, with 12 bases between the two germline ends. CDR3 length: 14 amino acids. The CDR3 loop is CASSPTQENTEAFF. CDR3 coding DNA: TGTGCCAGCAGCCCAACACAGGAAAACACTGAAGCTTTCTTT.

The rearrangement links TRBV11-2 to TRBJ1-2; D remains unclear. Between the trimmed V and J ends, which lost 1 base and 2 bases, there was a span of 5 bases. CDR3 length equals 13 residues. Germline loops: CDR1 SGHAT, CDR2 FQNNGV. The DNA for the CDR3 is TGTGCCAGCAGCTTAGGCCAGAACTATGGCTACACCTTC. This translates into CASSLGQNYGYTF.

The rearrangement links TRBV7-6 to TRBJ2-5, with 8 bases matching TRBD1. CDR1 is SGHVS and CDR2 is FNYEAQ in the germline V gene. V lost 1 base to trimming and J lost 2 bases; unmatched junction nucleotides: 3. The CDR3 sequence is 15 residues long. CDR3 DNA: TGTGCCAGCAGCTTAGTGAGGACAGGGCAAGAGACCCAGTACTTC. Its protein is CASSLVRTGQETQYF.

The rearrangement uses TRBV5-6 and TRBJ2-1; 11 bases line up with TRBD2. V trimming: 5 bases; J trimming: 7 bases; junction bases outside the gene matches: 5. CDR1 is SGHDT, CDR2 YYEEEE, per germline. CDR3 length: 14 amino acids. CDR3 amino acids: CASRPLAGGNEQFF. The DNA for the CDR3 is TGTGCCAGCAGGCCGCTAGCGGGGGGAAATGAGCAGTTCTTC.

The chain is built from TRBV7-9 and TRBJ2-5; the match to TRBD2 covers 7 bases. CDR1 is SEHNR, CDR2 FQNEAQ, per germline (reference sequence). The CDR3 totals 15 residues. Losses at the gene ends were 5 bases for V and 7 bases for J; bases not matched to a gene: 13. CDR3 protein: CASSLPGTGGVTQYF. For the CDR3, the DNA is TGTGCCAGCAGCCTTCCGGGGACGGGAGGCGTGACCCAGTACTTC.

V gene TRBV30 combines with J gene TRBJ1-2, with 8 bases identical to TRBD1. Germline-derived CDR1 and CDR2 are GTSNPN and SVGIG (reference sequence). The J segment lost 3 bases and the V segment lost 5 bases, leaving 8 bases of the junction unmatched. The CDR3 contains 14 residues. The CDR3 bases are TGTGCCTGGGACCGGGACAGGCGTTACTATGGCTACACCTTC. Protein sequence: CAWDRDRRYYGYTF.

V and J are TRBV11-2 and TRBJ2-1; TRBD2 might be the D (8 bases). V was trimmed by 2 bases and J by 9 bases, leaving 20 bases between them. The CDR3 runs to 16 residues. Germline V gives CDR1 SGHAT, CDR2 FQNNGV. CDR3 in amino acids: CASSLLAGSPGGEQFF. The CDR3 bases are TGTGCCAGCAGCTTACTAGCGGGCTCACCAGGGGGTGAGCAGTTCTTC. The entire variable domain, with the rest obtained from reference TRBV11-2 and TRBJ2-1, is as follows: EAGVAQSPRYKIIEKRQSVAFWCNPISGHATLYWYQQILGQGPKLLIQFQNNGVVDDSQLPKDRFSAERLKGVDSTLKIQPAKLEDSAVYLCASSLLAGSPGGEQFFGPGTRLTVL.

The rearrangement uses TRBV28 and TRBJ2-5; 7 bases match TRBD1. Trimming at V came to 3 bases and at J to 5 bases, leaving 9 bases not matched to a gene. Looked up from germline, CDR1 is MDHEN and CDR2 is SYDVKM. The CDR3 loop spans 15 amino acids. The CDR3 region has the DNA TGTGCCAGCAGTTTGGTATCGACCAGGGGGGAGACCCAGTACTTC. Translation gives CASSLVSTRGETQYF.